The 24 T cell receptor beta chains reported below all come from one sample, sequenced in a study of blood T cell repertoires in COVID-19 (TCRdb year 2020). To prepare the library, the immunoSEQ multiplex PCR assay was applied. TCRdb limited this immuneACCESS table to in-frame rearrangements with V and J called. A share of clones is missing; checked studies link under half to unresolved V genes, and the rest is unexplained. This sample gives approximately 210,000 clones in total; 85% to 90% of them show up just once. Of the sample, roughly 1.5% is held by the ten largest clones. The sample consisted of peripheral blood. The receptors were sampled from a man aged 18 to 29 with active or convalescent COVID-19.

The rearrangement joins TRBV27 to TRBJ2-3; D gene uncertain. There are 13 residues in the CDR3. V lost 3 bases, J lost 3 bases, and 7 bases lay in between. Germline V gene lookup returns CDR1 MNHEY and CDR2 SMNVEV (reference sequence). The CDR3 DNA is TGTGCCAGCAGTTTTCGGAGAACAGATACGCAGTATTTT. Encoded protein: CASSFRRTDTQYF.

The chain combines TRBV5-5 with TRBJ2-7; TRBD2 is a possible D gene (6 bases). V was clipped by 0 bases and J by 2 bases, with 9 bases between them. The CDR3 runs to 14 residues. Per the germline V gene, CDR1 is SGHKS and CDR2 is YYEKEE (reference sequence). The CDR3 DNA is TGTGCCAGCAGCTTGGGACTAGGGGCCTACGAGCAGTACTTC. This gives the protein CASSLGLGAYEQYF.

The chain recombines TRBV7-9 with TRBJ2-6; TRBD1 aligns across 7 bases. V lost 9 bases, J lost 4 bases, and 9 bases stayed unmatched. The CDR3 loop spans 15 amino acids. Germline V CDR1 and CDR2: SEHNR, FQNEAQ (reference sequence). CDR3 in DNA: TGTGCCAGTACCAAACAGGGGACAGGGGCCAACGTCCTGACTTTC. As protein: CASTKQGTGANVLTF.

The V gene is TRBV27, the J gene TRBJ2-3, with D possibly being TRBD2 (5 bases). Trimming left V 4 bases short and J 6 bases short, with 14 bases between. This CDR3 is built from 14 residues. Germline CDR1 is MNHEY and CDR2 is SMNVEV (reference sequence). The CDR3 nucleotides read TGTGCCAGCAGTTCCGGGGTCCTGGGGGATACGCAGTATTTT. As protein: CASSSGVLGDTQYF.

This chain links TRBV9 with TRBJ2-3, with 12 nucleotides matching TRBD2. This CDR3 has 15 residues. Unmatched junction bases numbered 2, after V lost 4 bases and J lost 2 bases. Germline CDR1 reads SGDLS; CDR2 reads YYNGEE. The CDR3 region is CASSLAGGLTDTQYF. The CDR3 DNA is TGTGCCAGCAGCCTAGCGGGAGGGCTCACAGATACGCAGTATTTT.

The rearrangement joins TRBV6-2 or TRBV6-3 to TRBJ2-5; TRBD2 matches 7 bases. After removal of 2 bases from V and 3 bases from J, the junction contained 6 bases not matched to a gene. Germline CDR1 reads MNHEY; CDR2 reads SVGEGT. The CDR3 contains 15 residues. This chain's CDR3 is CASSYEWLAEETQYF. In DNA, the CDR3 is TGTGCCAGCAGTTACGAGTGGCTAGCGGAAGAGACCCAGTACTTC.

This chain links TRBV7-9 with TRBJ2-7, with a weak D call TRBD1 (5 bases). V lost 7 bases, J lost 2 bases, and 15 bases lay in between. The CDR3 spans 14 residues. CDR1 and CDR2 from the germline V gene are SEHNR and FQNEAQ (reference sequence). The CDR3 loop reads CASTLGRVPYEQYF. The CDR3 nucleotides read TGTGCCAGCACCTTGGGCAGGGTCCCCTACGAGCAGTACTTC.

The rearrangement uses TRBV5-4 and TRBJ2-6, with 7 bases fitting TRBD1. The CDR3 consists of 19 residues. From germline, CDR1 is SGHNT and CDR2 YYREEE (reference sequence). Trimming removed 4 bases from V and 0 bases from J; junction bases left unmatched: 13. For the CDR3, the DNA is TGTGCCAGCAGCAAGGCCGGGACAGCCTTTCGCTCTGGGGCCAACGTCCTGACTTTC. Protein product: CASSKAGTAFRSGANVLTF.

The chain combines TRBV2 with TRBJ2-2, with 11 positions matching TRBD1. CDR1 is SNHLY and CDR2 is FYNNEI in the germline V gene. The CDR3 is 15 amino acids. V shed 4 bases and J 7 bases; nucleotides not matched to a gene: 5. CDR3 coding DNA: TGTGCCAGCAGTGCCAGGACAGGGGGCGGCGGGGAGCTGTTTTTT. Translation: CASSARTGGGGELFF.

The chain has TRBV2 and TRBJ1-2; a possible D gene is TRBD1 (5 bases). Trimming left V 5 bases short and J 2 bases short, with 18 bases between. The germline V gene has CDR1 SNHLY and CDR2 FYNNEI. The CDR3 runs 16 residues. The CDR3 DNA follows: TGTGCCAGCAGTTCCACCTATATGACAGAGAACTATGGCTACACCTTC. Translated, it gives CASSSTYMTENYGYTF.

The rearrangement uses TRBV11-2 and TRBJ2-3; a weak D match, TRBD2 (6 bases). Germline loops: CDR1 SGHAT, CDR2 FQNNGV. Trimming removed 2 bases from V and 2 bases from J, with 14 bases in between. This CDR3 has 16 residues. CDR3 in DNA: TGTGCCAGCAGCTTAAGGCTAGCGAGCCTCACAGATACGCAGTATTTT. As protein: CASSLRLASLTDTQYF.

The table lists this clone with a count of one. The J gene is TRBJ1-1, the V gene TRBV6-5; 7 positions agree with TRBD1. This CDR3 spans 14 amino acids. After removal of 5 bases from V and 0 bases from J, the junction contained 3 bases not matched to a gene. Per the germline V gene, CDR1 is MNHEY and CDR2 is SVGAGI. The CDR3: CASSRDSMNTEAFF. The CDR3 bases are TGTGCCAGCAGTAGGGACAGCATGAACACTGAAGCTTTCTTT.

V usage is TRBV5-1 and J usage is TRBJ2-5; possible D gene TRBD2, 7 bases. The V end lost 7 bases, the J end lost 1 base, and 23 bases lay between the germline ends. Germline CDR1 and CDR2: SGHRS and YFSETQ. The CDR3 loop spans 17 amino acids. In DNA, the CDR3 is TGCGCCAGCCTGACAGGCCAAGCGGGACGCTTCCAAGAGACCCAGTACTTC. As protein: CASLTGQAGRFQETQYF.

The V call is TRBV3-1 (or the pseudogene TRBV3-2), the J call TRBJ2-1, with 13 bases identical to TRBD2. Germline values: CDR1 LGHDT, CDR2 YNNKEL (reference sequence). Unmatched junction bases numbered 2, after V lost 4 bases and J lost 5 bases. CDR3 length: 15 amino acids. Here the CDR3 DNA reads TGTGCCAGCAGCCCGGGACTAGCGGGGAACAATGAGCAGTTCTTC. As protein: CASSPGLAGNNEQFF.

About this clone itself: Distinct nucleotide sequences in the sample also encode this CDR3. J is TRBJ2-7 and V is TRBV12-3 or TRBV12-4; D ambiguous. V gave up 2 bases and J gave up 4 bases, with 6 bases separating them. CDR3 length equals 12 residues. CDR3 amino acids: CASSLTGYEQYF. The CDR3 coding sequence is TGTGCCAGCAGTTTAACCGGTTACGAGCAGTACTTC.

V is TRBV28 and J is TRBJ2-7, with 8 positions matching TRBD1. V gave up 3 bases and J gave up 6 bases; unmatched junction bases: 4. This CDR3 has 13 amino acids. Germline V gene lookup returns CDR1 MDHEN and CDR2 SYDVKM. The CDR3 nucleotides are TGTGCCAGCAGTTTTCACAGGGGGGTCGAGCAGTACTTC. Amino acid sequence: CASSFHRGVEQYF.

The gene calls are TRBV5-1 and TRBJ2-7; 9 bases map to TRBD1. Losses at the gene ends were 4 bases for V and 1 base for J; bases not matched to a gene: 3. CDR1 is SGHRS, CDR2 YFSETQ, per germline. This CDR3 has 14 amino acids. CDR3 amino acids: CASSRTGDSYEQYF. For the CDR3, the DNA is TGCGCCAGCAGCCGGACAGGGGATTCCTACGAGCAGTACTTC.

The chain is built from TRBV9 and TRBJ2-5; D is uncertain. This CDR3 has 15 amino acids. In germline, CDR1 is SGDLS, CDR2 YYNGEE. Between the trimmed V and J ends, which lost 0 bases and 2 bases, there was a span of 11 bases. The CDR3 DNA reads TGTGCCAGCAGCGTAGAGATACAGCATCAAGAGACCCAGTACTTC. Residues: CASSVEIQHQETQYF.

The V and J genes are TRBV21-1 and TRBJ2-7; the table's D gene call, TRBD1, was not cross checked with the DNA. TRBV21-1 is annotated as a pseudogene. This CDR3 is 18 amino acids long. The DNA for the CDR3 is TGTGCCAGCAGTCAAACTTCTAGACCCGGGGACAGGGCCTACGAGCAGTACTTC. This gives the protein CASSQTSRPGDRAYEQYF.

The J gene is TRBJ2-7, the V gene TRBV6-5; the match to TRBD2 covers 15 bases. Germline V lookup: CDR1 MNHEY, CDR2 SVGAGI. V lost 10 bases, J lost 3 bases, and 7 bases stayed unmatched. The CDR3 runs 15 residues. CDR3 coding DNA: TGTGCCACCCAGTTGGGACTAGCGGGAGGCTACGAGCAGTACTTC. As protein: CATQLGLAGGYEQYF.

A single count supports this clone. This chain connects TRBV10-1 to TRBJ2-2, with 11 positions matching TRBD1. This CDR3 contains 18 residues. V dropped 3 bases and J dropped 1; count of bases not matched to a gene: 7. The V gene's germline CDR1 is WNHNN and CDR2 SYGVQD (reference sequence). This CDR3 is CASSDFGQGARNTGELFF. CDR3 nucleotides: TGCGCCAGCAGTGATTTTGGACAGGGGGCGCGGAACACCGGGGAGCTGTTTTTT.

V is TRBV10-1 and J is TRBJ1-6, with no clear D. The CDR3 spans 13 residues. The germline V and J ends were trimmed by 3 bases and 14 bases, with 14 bases remaining between them. Germline V gene sequence: CDR1 WNHNN, CDR2 SYGVQD (reference sequence). CDR3 nucleotides: TGCGCCAGCAGTGACTCCGTACCGGGGACCCTCCACTTT. Translating it yields CASSDSVPGTLHF.

This chain connects TRBV1 to TRBJ1-1; TRBD1, the D gene given by the table, was not confirmed from the DNA. TRBV1 counts as a pseudogene. There are 13 residues in the CDR3. The CDR3 bases are TGCACCAGCAGCCAACAAACGGGACAGGGAGCTTTCTTT. Translation gives CTSSQQTGQGAFF.

A single count supports this clone. The rearrangement joins TRBV5-1 to TRBJ2-7; the D gene is possibly TRBD1 (5 bases). The germline V gene has CDR1 SGHRS and CDR2 YFSETQ. This CDR3 is 15 amino acids long. Trimming stripped 4 bases from V and 2 bases from J, with 16 bases between. CDR3 DNA: TGCGCCAGCAGCCCCGATGGGCAGGGTGCCTACGAGCAGTACTTC. Protein: CASSPDGQGAYEQYF.